This entry is about one T cell receptor beta chain. Sequencing used immunoSEQ multiplex PCR; TCRdb keeps in-frame clones, though not all of them. The data show over 85,000 clones, about 87% seen once. In germline, CDR1 is SGHTA, CDR2 FQGNSA. The CDR3 contains 14 residues. The ends were cut back, 8 bases at V and 1 base at J, with 11 bases in the middle. These data originate in a study of blood T cell repertoires in COVID-19. Study-level information: The samples span acute and convalescent COVID-19 from the United States, Italy and Spain. PBMCs, B-cell-depleted T cells, or T cells provided the cDNA or gDNA that made up the material.

The rearrangement joins TRBV7-2 to TRBJ2-2, with D uncertain. This sequence was found in a human donor with acute or convalescent COVID-19. The donor label of this sample is uncertain. The sequencing input was peripheral blood. The CDR3 region is CASPPERNTGELFF. In nucleotides, the CDR3 is TGTGCCAGCCCGCCCGAGCGGAACACCGGGGAGCTGTTTTTT.